These T cell receptor beta chains were read from a single sample in a study of T-cell reconstitution after alpha-beta-depleted transplantation in children. TCRdb called the PCR reads again in MiXCR, with one record for every CDR3 protein. Among 100,000 to 120,000 distinct CDR3 sequences listed, about 9.4% were seen once. The sequences come from PBMCs from the stem cell graft donor, collected from the stem cell graft. The receptors come from a human donor who donated a stem cell graft to a child with acute lymphoblastic leukemia. Both conserved end residues are part of each CDR3. Each record gives: CDR3 protein, CDR3 DNA, V gene, clone size, J gene, CDR3 length, D gene. D genes are given only for firm matches. For some rows the clone size is stated as once, few or many, or as a class when expanded; others skip it.

cdr3_aa: CASSLGAGRGNYGYTF
cdr3_nt: TGTGCCAGCAGCTTAGGGGCAGGGAGGGGTAACTATGGCTACACCTTC
v_call: TRBV11-2
clone_size: many
j_call: TRBJ1-2
cdr3_length: 16
d_call: NA

cdr3_aa: CASSSTLLAGSTDTQYF
cdr3_nt: TGTGCCAGCAGCTCGACCCTCCTAGCGGGGAGCACAGATACGCAGTATTTT
v_call: TRBV7-2
clone_size: many
j_call: TRBJ2-3
cdr3_length: 17
d_call: TRBD2

cdr3_aa: CASGQGWEKLFF
cdr3_nt: TGTGCCAGCGGACAGGGATGGGAAAAACTGTTTTTT
v_call: TRBV19
clone_size: NA
j_call: TRBJ1-4
cdr3_length: 12
d_call: TRBD1

cdr3_aa: CSARDLTGAYTEAFF
cdr3_nt: TGCAGTGCTAGAGATCTTACAGGGGCCTACACTGAAGCTTTCTTT
v_call: TRBV20-1
clone_size: many
j_call: TRBJ1-1
cdr3_length: 15
d_call: TRBD1

cdr3_aa: CASTKLQESYEQYF
cdr3_nt: TGTGCCAGCACCAAACTCCAGGAGAGCTACGAGCAGTACTTC
v_call: TRBV6-2/TRBV6-3
clone_size: many
j_call: TRBJ2-7
cdr3_length: 14
d_call: NA

cdr3_aa: CASSPRLNQPQHF
cdr3_nt: TGTGCCAGCAGCCCCCGATTAAATCAGCCCCAGCATTTT
v_call: TRBV12-3/TRBV12-4
clone_size: few
j_call: TRBJ1-5
cdr3_length: 13
d_call: NA

cdr3_aa: CSARDRDYEQYF
cdr3_nt: TGCAGTGCTAGAGATCGGGACTACGAGCAGTACTTC
v_call: TRBV20-1
clone_size: many
j_call: TRBJ2-7
cdr3_length: 12
d_call: NA

cdr3_aa: CASSGLAGGVTQYF
cdr3_nt: TGTGCCAGCAGCGGACTAGCGGGAGGGGTGACCCAGTACTTC
v_call: TRBV14
clone_size: many
j_call: TRBJ2-5
cdr3_length: 14
d_call: TRBD2

cdr3_aa: CSVDWASGSDTGELFF
cdr3_nt: TGCAGCGTTGATTGGGCTAGCGGGAGCGACACCGGGGAGCTGTTTTTT
v_call: TRBV29-1
clone_size: many
j_call: TRBJ2-2
cdr3_length: 16
d_call: TRBD2

cdr3_aa: CSVLRGTEAFF
cdr3_nt: TGCAGCGTTCTTCGGGGCACTGAAGCTTTCTTT
v_call: TRBV29-1
clone_size: many
j_call: TRBJ1-1
cdr3_length: 11
d_call: NA

cdr3_aa: CASSPRARHEQFF
cdr3_nt: TGTGCCAGCAGCCCAAGGGCTAGACATGAGCAGTTCTTC
v_call: TRBV13
clone_size: many
j_call: TRBJ2-1
cdr3_length: 13
d_call: NA

cdr3_aa: CASSAQAGRYGYTF
cdr3_nt: TGTGCCAGCAGTGCCCAGGCAGGGCGGTATGGCTACACCTTC
v_call: TRBV12-3/TRBV12-4
clone_size: many
j_call: TRBJ1-2
cdr3_length: 14
d_call: NA

cdr3_aa: CAWSGGKDGYTF
cdr3_nt: TGTGCCTGGAGTGGGGGGAAGGATGGCTACACCTTC
v_call: TRBV30
clone_size: NA
j_call: TRBJ1-2
cdr3_length: 12
d_call: NA

cdr3_aa: CASSWKRTNTGELFF
cdr3_nt: TGTGCCAGCAGTTGGAAGCGTACGAACACCGGGGAGCTGTTTTTT
v_call: TRBV6-1
clone_size: many
j_call: TRBJ2-2
cdr3_length: 15
d_call: NA

cdr3_aa: CSVEEVGRGEAFF
cdr3_nt: TGCAGCGTTGAAGAGGTTGGGCGGGGTGAAGCTTTCTTT
v_call: TRBV29-1
clone_size: many
j_call: TRBJ1-1
cdr3_length: 13
d_call: NA

cdr3_aa: CASSFPGSPLHF
cdr3_nt: TGTGCCAGCAGCTTCCCGGGGTCACCCCTCCACTTT
v_call: TRBV7-2
clone_size: many
j_call: TRBJ1-6
cdr3_length: 12
d_call: NA

cdr3_aa: CASSLPGSSYNEQFF
cdr3_nt: TGTGCCAGCAGCTTGCCTGGGAGCTCCTACAATGAGCAGTTCTTC
v_call: TRBV5-8
clone_size: many
j_call: TRBJ2-1
cdr3_length: 15
d_call: NA

cdr3_aa: CSARDLTEETQYF
cdr3_nt: TGCAGTGCTAGAGATTTGACCGAAGAGACCCAGTACTTC
v_call: TRBV20-1
clone_size: many
j_call: TRBJ2-5
cdr3_length: 13
d_call: NA

cdr3_aa: CAISEQGANEKLFF
cdr3_nt: TGTGCCATCAGTGAGCAGGGGGCTAATGAAAAACTGTTTTTT
v_call: TRBV10-3
clone_size: many
j_call: TRBJ1-4
cdr3_length: 14
d_call: TRBD1

cdr3_aa: CASRCTGSLTDQPQHF
cdr3_nt: TGTGCAAGTCGCTGCACAGGATCCCTTACCGATCAGCCCCAGCATTTT
v_call: TRBV12-2
clone_size: NA
j_call: TRBJ1-5
cdr3_length: 16
d_call: NA

cdr3_aa: CASSLAWRGVNEKLFF
cdr3_nt: TGTGCCAGCAGCTTAGCCTGGAGGGGGGTTAATGAAAAACTGTTTTTT
v_call: TRBV7-2
clone_size: many
j_call: TRBJ1-4
cdr3_length: 16
d_call: NA

cdr3_aa: CSAARQGIFYEQYF
cdr3_nt: TGCAGTGCTGCGAGACAGGGGATCTTCTACGAGCAGTACTTC
v_call: TRBV20-1
clone_size: many
j_call: TRBJ2-7
cdr3_length: 14
d_call: TRBD1

cdr3_aa: CATSRGGTQETQYF
cdr3_nt: TGTGCCACCAGCAGAGGCGGGACTCAAGAGACCCAGTACTTC
v_call: TRBV15
clone_size: many
j_call: TRBJ2-5
cdr3_length: 14
d_call: NA

cdr3_aa: CSASKGPGAGPMPQHF
cdr3_nt: TGCAGTGCTAGTAAGGGGCCCGGGGCAGGGCCAATGCCCCAGCATTTT
v_call: TRBV20-1
clone_size: many
j_call: TRBJ1-5
cdr3_length: 16
d_call: NA

cdr3_aa: CASSLDGSASSGANVLTF
cdr3_nt: TGCGCCAGCAGCTTGGACGGATCAGCAAGCTCTGGGGCCAACGTCCTGACTTTC
v_call: TRBV5-1
clone_size: many
j_call: TRBJ2-6
cdr3_length: 18
d_call: NA

cdr3_aa: CASSLQGAYEQYF
cdr3_nt: TGTGCCAGCAGTTTACAGGGGGCCTACGAGCAGTACTTC
v_call: TRBV12-3/TRBV12-4
clone_size: many
j_call: TRBJ2-7
cdr3_length: 13
d_call: TRBD1

cdr3_aa: CASSYNPGLYEQYF
cdr3_nt: TGTGCCAGCAGTTACAACCCCGGACTCTACGAGCAGTACTTC
v_call: TRBV6-5
clone_size: NA
j_call: TRBJ2-7
cdr3_length: 14
d_call: NA

cdr3_aa: CASRSGTFRADTQYF
cdr3_nt: TGTGCCAGCAGAAGCGGGACATTTCGCGCAGATACGCAGTATTTT
v_call: TRBV6-2/TRBV6-3
clone_size: many
j_call: TRBJ2-3
cdr3_length: 15
d_call: NA